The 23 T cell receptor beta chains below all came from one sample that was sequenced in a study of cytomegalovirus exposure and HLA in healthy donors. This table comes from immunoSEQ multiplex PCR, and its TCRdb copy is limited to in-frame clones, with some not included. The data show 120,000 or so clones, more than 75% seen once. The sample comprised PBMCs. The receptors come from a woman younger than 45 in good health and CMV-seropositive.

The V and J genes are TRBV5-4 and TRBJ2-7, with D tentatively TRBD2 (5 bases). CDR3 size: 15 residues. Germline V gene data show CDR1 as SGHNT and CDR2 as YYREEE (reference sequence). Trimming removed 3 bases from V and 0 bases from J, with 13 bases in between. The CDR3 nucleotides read TGTGCCAGCAGCTCCACCCACGAGGGCTCCTACGAGCAGTACTTC. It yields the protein CASSSTHEGSYEQYF.

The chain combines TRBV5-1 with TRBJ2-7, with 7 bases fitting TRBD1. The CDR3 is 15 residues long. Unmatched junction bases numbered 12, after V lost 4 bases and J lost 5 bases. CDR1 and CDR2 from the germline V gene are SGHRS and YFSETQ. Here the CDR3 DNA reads TGCGCCAGCAGCCCCGACCCCGACAGGGTTGACGAGCAGTACTTC. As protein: CASSPDPDRVDEQYF.

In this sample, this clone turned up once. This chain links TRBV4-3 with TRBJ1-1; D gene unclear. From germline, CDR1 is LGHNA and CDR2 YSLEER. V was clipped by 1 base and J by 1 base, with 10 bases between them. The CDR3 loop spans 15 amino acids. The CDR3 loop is CASSQVMGGNTEAFF. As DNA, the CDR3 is TGCGCCAGCAGCCAAGTAATGGGAGGGAACACTGAAGCTTTCTTT.

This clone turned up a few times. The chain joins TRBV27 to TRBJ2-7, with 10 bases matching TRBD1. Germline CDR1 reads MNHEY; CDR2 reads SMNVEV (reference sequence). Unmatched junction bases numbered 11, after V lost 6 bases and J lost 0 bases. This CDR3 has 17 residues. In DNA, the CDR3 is TGTGCCAGCAGCATAACCGGGACAGGGGCGCTCTCCTACGAGCAGTACTTC. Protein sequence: CASSITGTGALSYEQYF.

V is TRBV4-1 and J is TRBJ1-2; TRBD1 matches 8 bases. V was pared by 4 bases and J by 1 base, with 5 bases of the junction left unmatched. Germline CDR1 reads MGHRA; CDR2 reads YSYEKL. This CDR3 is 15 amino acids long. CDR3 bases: TGCGCCAGCAGCCCAGGACAGGGCAGTAACTATGGCTACACCTTC. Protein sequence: CASSPGQGSNYGYTF.

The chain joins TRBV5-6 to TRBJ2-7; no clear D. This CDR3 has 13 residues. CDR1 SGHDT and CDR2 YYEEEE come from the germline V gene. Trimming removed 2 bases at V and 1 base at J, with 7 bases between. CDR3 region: CASSFGRSYEQYF. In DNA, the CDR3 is TGTGCCAGCAGCTTTGGCAGGTCCTACGAGCAGTACTTC.

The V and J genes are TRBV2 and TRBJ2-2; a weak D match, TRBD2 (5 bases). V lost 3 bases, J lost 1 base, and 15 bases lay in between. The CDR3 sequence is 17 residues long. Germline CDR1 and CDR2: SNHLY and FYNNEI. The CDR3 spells CASSDLGIGRNTGELFF. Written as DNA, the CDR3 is TGTGCCAGCAGTGATCTCGGGATAGGGAGGAACACCGGGGAGCTGTTTTTT.

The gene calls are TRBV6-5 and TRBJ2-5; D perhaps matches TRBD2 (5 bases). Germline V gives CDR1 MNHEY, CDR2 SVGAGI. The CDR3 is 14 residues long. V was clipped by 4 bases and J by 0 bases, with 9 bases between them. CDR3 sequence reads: CASSFAGNQETQYF. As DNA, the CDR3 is TGTGCCAGCAGTTTCGCCGGGAACCAAGAGACCCAGTACTTC.

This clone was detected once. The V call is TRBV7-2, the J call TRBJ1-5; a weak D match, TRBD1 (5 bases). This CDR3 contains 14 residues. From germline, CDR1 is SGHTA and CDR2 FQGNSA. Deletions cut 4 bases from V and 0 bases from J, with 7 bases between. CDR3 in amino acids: CASSYRSSNQPQHF. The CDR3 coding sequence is TGTGCCAGCAGCTACAGGAGTAGCAATCAGCCCCAGCATTTT.

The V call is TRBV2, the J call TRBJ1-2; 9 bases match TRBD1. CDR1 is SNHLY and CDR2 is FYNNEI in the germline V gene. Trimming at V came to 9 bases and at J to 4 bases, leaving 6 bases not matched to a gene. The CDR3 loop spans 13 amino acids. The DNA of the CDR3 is TGTGCCAGTACAGGGGGCCCGATCTATGGCTACACCTTC. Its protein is CASTGGPIYGYTF.

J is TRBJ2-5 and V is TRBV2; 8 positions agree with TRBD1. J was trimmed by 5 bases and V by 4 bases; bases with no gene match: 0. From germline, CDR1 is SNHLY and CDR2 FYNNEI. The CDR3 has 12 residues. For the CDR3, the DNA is TGTGCCAGCAGTGGACAGGGGGAGACCCAGTACTTC. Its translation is CASSGQGETQYF.

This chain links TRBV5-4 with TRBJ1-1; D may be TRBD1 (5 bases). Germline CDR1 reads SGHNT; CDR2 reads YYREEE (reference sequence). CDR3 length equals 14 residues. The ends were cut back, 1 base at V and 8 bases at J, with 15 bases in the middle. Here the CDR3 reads CASSLFQQGAEAFF. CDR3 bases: TGTGCCAGCAGCTTGTTTCAGCAGGGCGCGGAAGCTTTCTTT.

CDR3 DNA sequence: TGTGCCAGCAGCGTAACAGGACTAGCGGGGCCCCTCTACAATGAGCAGTTCTTC. Encoded protein: CASSVTGLAGPLYNEQFF. The J gene is TRBJ2-1, the V gene TRBV9; 12 nucleotides line up with TRBD2. Looked up from germline, CDR1 is SGDLS and CDR2 is YYNGEE. This CDR3 is built from 18 residues. The junction had 8 bases not matched to a gene; V was cut back by 1 base and J by 3 bases.

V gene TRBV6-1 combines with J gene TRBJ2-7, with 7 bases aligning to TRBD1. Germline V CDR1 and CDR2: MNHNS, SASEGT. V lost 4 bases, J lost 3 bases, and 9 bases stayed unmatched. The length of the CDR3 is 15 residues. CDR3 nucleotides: TGTGCCAGCAGTGCCAGACAGGGTTCCGTCTACGAGCAGTACTTC. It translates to CASSARQGSVYEQYF.

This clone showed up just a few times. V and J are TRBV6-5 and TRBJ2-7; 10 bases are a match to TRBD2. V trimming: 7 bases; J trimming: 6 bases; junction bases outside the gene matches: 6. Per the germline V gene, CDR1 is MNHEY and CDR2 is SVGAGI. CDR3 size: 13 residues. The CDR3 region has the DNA TGTGCCAGCATGAGCGGGGGGGCTGGCGAGCAGTACTTC. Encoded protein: CASMSGGAGEQYF.

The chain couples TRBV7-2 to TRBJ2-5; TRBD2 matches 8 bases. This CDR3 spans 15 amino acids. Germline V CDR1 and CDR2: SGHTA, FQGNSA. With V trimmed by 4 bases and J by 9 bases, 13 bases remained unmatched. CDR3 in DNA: TGTGCCAGCAGCTCTCTTGTGGCGGGGCGGGGGGCCCAGTACTTC. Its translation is CASSSLVAGRGAQYF.

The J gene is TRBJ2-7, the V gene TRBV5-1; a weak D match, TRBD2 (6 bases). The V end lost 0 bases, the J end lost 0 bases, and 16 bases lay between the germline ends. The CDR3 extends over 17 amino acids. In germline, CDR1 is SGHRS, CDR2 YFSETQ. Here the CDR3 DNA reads TGCGCCAGCAGCTTGGGCCGTTGGGGGGAGAGCTCCTACGAGCAGTACTTC. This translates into CASSLGRWGESSYEQYF.

The CDR3 loop is CAWRTKGGRGYNEQFF. In DNA, the CDR3 is TGTGCCTGGAGAACCAAGGGCGGGAGGGGATACAATGAGCAGTTCTTC. The V gene is TRBV30, the J gene TRBJ2-1, with TRBD2 identical over 9 bases. CDR1 is GTSNPN and CDR2 is SVGIG in the germline V gene (reference sequence). The CDR3 runs 16 residues. The ends lost 3 bases at V and 4 bases at J; junction bases unmatched: 10.

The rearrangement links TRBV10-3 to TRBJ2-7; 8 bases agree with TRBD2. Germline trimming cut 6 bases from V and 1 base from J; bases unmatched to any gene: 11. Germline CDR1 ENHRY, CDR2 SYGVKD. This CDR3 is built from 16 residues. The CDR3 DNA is TGTGCCATCAGAATCCCGGGTAGCGGGGTTTCCTACGAGCAGTACTTC. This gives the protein CAIRIPGSGVSYEQYF.

The CDR3 DNA sequence: TGTGCCAGCAGGCCCTTAGGGGTTAGTACTGAAGCTTTCTTT. Translating it yields CASRPLGVSTEAFF. The chain employs TRBV4-2 and TRBJ1-1, with D tentatively TRBD1 (5 bases). Looked up from germline, CDR1 is LGHNA and CDR2 is YNFKEQ. The CDR3 covers 14 residues. V lost 6 bases and J 5 bases, leaving 16 bases between the germline ends.

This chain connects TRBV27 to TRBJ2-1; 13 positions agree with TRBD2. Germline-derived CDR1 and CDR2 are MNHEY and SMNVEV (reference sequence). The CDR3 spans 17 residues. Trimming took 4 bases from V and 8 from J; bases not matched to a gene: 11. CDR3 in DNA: TGTGCCAGCAGTTCCAAGCGGACTAGCGGGAGTGGTGATGAGCAGTTCTTC. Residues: CASSSKRTSGSGDEQFF.

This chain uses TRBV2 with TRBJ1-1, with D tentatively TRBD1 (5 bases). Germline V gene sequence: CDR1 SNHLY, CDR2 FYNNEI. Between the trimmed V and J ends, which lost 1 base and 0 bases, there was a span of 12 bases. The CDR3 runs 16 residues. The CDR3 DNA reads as TGTGCCAGCAGTGAAGTGGGGCGCGGGGTGAACACTGAAGCTTTCTTT. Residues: CASSEVGRGVNTEAFF.

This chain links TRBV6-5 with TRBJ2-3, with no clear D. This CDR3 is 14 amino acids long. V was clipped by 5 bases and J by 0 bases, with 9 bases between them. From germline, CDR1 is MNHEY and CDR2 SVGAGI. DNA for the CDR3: TGTGCCAGCAGTAAGACAAGTAGCACAGATACGCAGTATTTT. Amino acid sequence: CASSKTSSTDTQYF.